This T cell receptor (beta chain) emerged from a study of cytomegalovirus exposure and HLA in healthy donors. Study results and limitations: Per a later analysis, HLA-associated TCR beta chains showed more clonal expansion than other, equally common TCR beta chains.

Note on this clone: Its antigen is unidentified.

The CDR3 contains 14 residues. Germline lookup yields CDR1 SEHNR and CDR2 FQNEAQ (reference sequence). J lost 2 bases, V lost 6 bases, and 4 bases had no gene match. PCR used 60 Vbeta primers and 13 Jbeta primers. Generated by immunoSEQ multiplex PCR, the TCRdb table keeps only in-frame clones and is missing some. The sample consists of 250,000 or so clones, around 90% of them appearing once. V gene TRBV7-9 combines with J gene TRBJ1-3; 7 bases are shared with TRBD1. This clonotype was obtained from a girl aged 2-15 years in good health and CMV-seronegative. Material for sequencing was PBMCs. Here the CDR3 reads CASRKTGTGNTIYF. CDR3 DNA: TGTGCCAGCAGGAAGACAGGGACTGGAAACACCATATATTTT.